The 20 T cell receptor beta chains below come from one sample, sequenced in a study of blood T cell repertoires in COVID-19. Repertoires were generated with immunoSEQ multiplex PCR, while TCRdb's copy carries only in-frame clones and drops some. Among about 360,000 clones listed, 86% were seen once. What was sequenced was peripheral blood. These TCRs come from a woman in her fifties or sixties with COVID-19, enrolled during active disease.

V usage is TRBV5-4 and J usage is TRBJ1-4; D unclear. CDR1 and CDR2 from the germline V gene are SGHNT and YYREEE (reference sequence). The CDR3 is 15 amino acids. With 0 bases removed from V and 8 bases from J, the gap between germline ends came to 14 bases. This CDR3 is CASSLVADGREKLFF. CDR3 DNA sequence: TGTGCCAGCAGCTTGGTGGCTGACGGGAGGGAAAAACTGTTTTTT.

The chain recombines TRBV7-8 with TRBJ2-7; 10 nucleotides align to TRBD1. Germline CDR1 reads SGHVS; CDR2 reads FQNEAQ. CDR3 length: 17 residues. V shed 2 bases and J 4 bases; nucleotides not matched to a gene: 11. CDR3 sequence: CASSLNSGTGVGYEQYF. The CDR3 DNA sequence: TGTGCCAGCAGCTTAAATTCCGGGACAGGGGTCGGTTACGAGCAGTACTTC. The full variable domain, in which reference TRBV7-8 and TRBJ2-7 provide the parts outside the CDR3, is GAGVSQSPRYKVAKRGQDVALRCDPISGHVSLFWYQQALGQGPEFLTYFQNEAQLDKSGLPSDRFFAERPEGSVSTLKIQRTQQEDSAVYLCASSLNSGTGVGYEQYFGPGTRLTVT.

The V call is TRBV19, the J call TRBJ1-1; TRBD1 matches at 9 bases. The V segment lost 3 bases and the J segment 6 bases; nucleotides outside the gene matches: 5. This CDR3 spans 14 amino acids. Germline V gene data show CDR1 as LNHDA and CDR2 as SQIVND (reference sequence). CDR3 sequence: CASSMGDRVAEAFF. CDR3 DNA sequence: TGTGCCAGTAGTATGGGGGACAGGGTAGCTGAAGCTTTCTTT. The complete variable domain, with remaining parts taken from reference TRBV19 and TRBJ1-1, reads DGGITQSPKYLFRKEGQNVTLSCEQNLNHDAMYWYRQDPGQGLRLIYYSQIVNDFQKGDIAEGYSVSREKKESFPLTVTSAQKNPTAFYLCASSMGDRVAEAFFGQGTRLTVV.

This clone was seen only once. This sequence joins TRBV19 and TRBJ1-2, with 8 bases fitting TRBD1. V lost 4 bases to trimming and J lost 8 bases; unmatched junction nucleotides: 12. There are 15 residues in the CDR3. Germline values: CDR1 LNHDA, CDR2 SQIVND (reference sequence). DNA of the CDR3: TGTGCCAGTAGTAGAGACCCCAGGACAGGGCAAGGCTACACCTTC. It encodes CASSRDPRTGQGYTF.

This clone came up a few times. This chain connects TRBV7-9 to TRBJ2-1; 11 positions match TRBD1. CDR3 length: 14 amino acids. Unmatched junction bases numbered 6, after V lost 5 bases and J lost 9 bases. The germline V gene has CDR1 SEHNR and CDR2 FQNEAQ (reference sequence). The CDR3 reads CASSRGQGAVEQFF. The CDR3 DNA reads as TGTGCCAGCAGCCGAGGACAGGGGGCGGTTGAGCAGTTCTTC.

This chain links TRBV4-3 with TRBJ1-6; D ambiguous. V was pared by 1 base and J by 1 base, with 14 bases between. This CDR3 spans 18 amino acids. Germline loops: CDR1 LGHNA, CDR2 YSLEER. The CDR3 DNA follows: TGCGCCAGCAGCCAAGGTAACGGGTTGCTGTCCTATAATTCACCCCTCCACTTT. Protein sequence: CASSQGNGLLSYNSPLHF.

The V and J genes are TRBV29-1 and TRBJ1-1, with 8 bases lining up with TRBD1. This CDR3 has 13 residues. The V segment lost 6 bases and the J segment 6 bases; nucleotides outside the gene matches: 9. In germline, CDR1 is SQVTM, CDR2 ANQGSEA. The CDR3, as DNA: TGCAGCGTCCCTGGACAGGGATCGCCTGAAGCTTTCTTT. Its protein is CSVPGQGSPEAFF.

The gene calls are TRBV28 and TRBJ2-3; no reliable D call. The CDR3 extends over 12 amino acids. Germline V lookup: CDR1 MDHEN, CDR2 SYDVKM. Trimming left V 5 bases short and J 8 bases short, with 11 bases between. The DNA for the CDR3 is TGTGCCAGCAGTCTTGAGTATCTTACGCAGTATTTT. It yields the protein CASSLEYLTQYF.

The J gene is TRBJ2-1, the V gene TRBV11-3; no reliable D call. Trimming removed 0 bases from V and 0 bases from J, with 15 bases in between. This CDR3 is built from 18 residues. In germline, CDR1 is SGHNT, CDR2 YENEEA. CDR3 sequence reads: CASSLDLESAISYNEQFF. The CDR3 region has the DNA TGTGCCAGCAGCTTAGATCTAGAGTCGGCTATCTCCTACAATGAGCAGTTCTTC.

This sequence joins TRBV3-1 (or the pseudogene TRBV3-2) and TRBJ2-3; 13 nucleotides match TRBD2. Germline V gene sequence: CDR1 LGHDT, CDR2 YNNKEL (reference sequence). CDR3 length: 19 amino acids. Trimming at V came to 1 base and at J to 1 base, leaving 8 bases not matched to a gene. Here the CDR3 DNA reads TGTGCCAGCAGCCAAGTTCCCTTTACTAGCGGGGGGGGCACAGATACGCAGTATTTT. Translating it yields CASSQVPFTSGGGTDTQYF.

This chain uses TRBV6-2 or TRBV6-3 with TRBJ1-4; no clear D gene. Germline values: CDR1 MNHEY, CDR2 SVGEGT. V was clipped by 6 bases and J by 5 bases, with 10 bases between them. There are 13 residues in the CDR3. CDR3 DNA sequence: TGTGCCAGCAGCCCGTCCCGGAATGAAAAACTGTTTTTT. Translated: CASSPSRNEKLFF.

The rearrangement links TRBV7-3 to TRBJ2-5, with D possibly TRBD2 on 5 matching bases. This CDR3 has 15 amino acids. In germline, CDR1 is SGHTA, CDR2 FQGTGA. Trimming cost V 1 base and J 7 bases, with 16 bases left between them. The CDR3 is CASSLMATPGGTQYF. Written as DNA, the CDR3 is TGTGCCAGCAGCTTAATGGCGACTCCTGGAGGGACCCAGTACTTC.

The rearrangement uses TRBV21-1 and TRBJ2-1; TRBD2 is taken as the D call from the table, unchecked against the DNA. TRBV21-1 is a recognized pseudogene. The CDR3 runs to 17 residues. CDR3 DNA: TGTGCCAGCAGCACCCCTCAAGGAGTACGGGGGGCCTCACAGCAGTTCTTC. As protein: CASSTPQGVRGASQQFF.

The V and J genes are TRBV6-5 and TRBJ2-7, with 7 bases fitting TRBD1. The V gene end was trimmed by 2 bases and the J gene end by 5 bases; junction bases not matched to a gene: 6. The CDR3 totals 14 residues. Germline V gives CDR1 MNHEY, CDR2 SVGAGI. CDR3 sequence reads: CASSYGQAEDEQYF. CDR3 bases: TGTGCCAGCAGTTACGGACAGGCAGAGGACGAGCAGTACTTC.

The chain links TRBV3-1 (or the pseudogene TRBV3-2) to TRBJ1-1; D gene ambiguous. The CDR3 runs to 15 residues. Germline V lookup: CDR1 LGHDT, CDR2 YNNKEL (reference sequence). Trimming took 4 bases from V and 1 from J, leaving 13 bases between them. The CDR3 sequence: CASSPLPGGNTEAFF. As DNA, the CDR3 is TGTGCCAGCAGCCCACTACCGGGTGGGAACACTGAAGCTTTCTTT.

This chain connects TRBV6-6 to TRBJ2-7, with D tentatively TRBD2 (6 bases). The germline CDR1 and CDR2 sequences are MNHNY and SVGAGI (reference sequence). CDR3 size: 15 residues. V lost 6 bases and J lost 5, with 20 bases in between. The CDR3 sequence: CASSPYVGRGNEQYF. The DNA of the CDR3 is TGTGCCAGCAGCCCCTATGTGGGGCGCGGGAACGAGCAGTACTTC.

The chain combines TRBV7-2 with TRBJ2-2; a possible D gene is TRBD2 (6 bases). Looked up from germline, CDR1 is SGHTA and CDR2 is FQGNSA. V was pared by 5 bases and J by 6 bases, with 16 bases between. The CDR3 is 15 amino acids. As DNA, the CDR3 is TGTGCCAGCAGCGCGGGACTGTCCCAATCCGGGGAGCTGTTTTTT. Encoded protein: CASSAGLSQSGELFF.

The chain is built from TRBV6-5 and TRBJ1-5; 9 bases line up with TRBD1. The germline V gene has CDR1 MNHEY and CDR2 SVGAGI. With 1 base clipped from V and 4 bases from J, the junction kept 5 bases outside the gene matches. CDR3 length equals 16 residues. CDR3 sequence reads: CASSYWGQGENQPQHF. Written as DNA, the CDR3 is TGTGCCAGCAGTTACTGGGGACAGGGAGAAAATCAGCCCCAGCATTTT.

On this clone: A junction boundary mismatches the germline segment, possibly from a read error. V usage is TRBV7-6 and J usage is TRBJ2-7, with 9 bases lining up with TRBD1. The CDR3 is 14 residues long. Germline-derived CDR1 and CDR2 are SGHVS and FNYEAQ. The CDR3 DNA reads as TGTGCCAGCAGCTATGAGGCAACAGGGGGCTCCAAACTTTTC. Translating gives CASSYEATGGSKLF.

The rearrangement links TRBV7-7 to TRBJ2-5; 7 nucleotides align to TRBD2. This CDR3 is built from 14 residues. Per germline, CDR1 SSHAT and CDR2 FNYEAQ (reference sequence). Germline trimming cut 0 bases from V and 3 bases from J; bases unmatched to any gene: 1. The CDR3 DNA follows: TGTGCCAGCAGCTTAGCGAGCGGGGAAGAGACCCAGTACTTC. This encodes CASSLASGEETQYF.